The rows below give T cell receptor beta chains drawn from one sample of a study of blood T cell repertoires in COVID-19. The protocol was immunoSEQ multiplex PCR, while the TCRdb copy is restricted to in-frame clones and leaves out a portion. The table records roughly 72,000 clones, about nine tenths of them present only once. Source material: peripheral blood. The receptors stem from a human donor in a cohort sampled during active COVID-19. Both conserved end residues are part of each CDR3. The D gene is left open where the match is weak. Only some rows state a clone size, as once, few, many or a class for expanded clones.

abundance,v_gene,d_gene,j_gene,CDR3aa,CDR3nt
.,TRBV2,.,TRBJ1-2,CASRAGYGYTF,TGTGCCAGCAGGGCGGGCTACGGCTACACCTTC
.,TRBV4-1,TRBD2,TRBJ2-5,CASSHRAGKETQYF,TGCGCCAGCAGCCACCGAGCGGGAAAAGAGACCCAGTACTTC
.,TRBV2,TRBD1,TRBJ2-7,CASREGGTGLYEQYF,TGTGCCAGCAGGGAAGGCGGGACAGGGCTGTACGAGCAGTACTTC
.,TRBV5-1,.,TRBJ2-6,CASSLTPQGTGANVLTF,TGCGCCAGCAGCTTGACCCCCCAGGGGACTGGGGCCAACGTCCTGACTTTC
.,TRBV9,.,TRBJ1-1,CASSVDYSRTEAFF,TGTGCCAGCAGCGTAGATTACAGTAGAACTGAAGCTTTCTTT
few,TRBV6-5,TRBD1,TRBJ1-1,CASIDREESFF,TGTGCCAGCATCGACAGGGAGGAATCTTTCTTT
.,TRBV2,.,TRBJ2-3,CASRASGAGTDTQYF,TGTGCCAGCAGGGCCAGCGGCGCCGGCACAGATACGCAGTATTTT
.,TRBV5-4,.,TRBJ2-1,CASSLANSGSYNEQFF,TGTGCCAGCAGCTTGGCCAATAGCGGATCCTACAATGAGCAGTTCTTC
.,TRBV19,.,TRBJ2-7,CASSISREYEQYF,TGTGCCAGTAGTATTAGTCGCGAATACGAGCAGTACTTC
.,TRBV24-1,.,TRBJ2-3,CATSDFQGIDTQYF,TGTGCCACCAGTGATTTTCAGGGGATAGATACGCAGTATTTT
.,TRBV5-6,TRBD2,TRBJ2-1,CASSLRTSGPYNEQFF,TGTGCCAGCAGCCTCCGGACTAGCGGTCCCTACAATGAGCAGTTCTTC
.,TRBV24-1,TRBD1,TRBJ2-1,CATSDYTGTGGSEQFF,TGTGCCACCAGTGATTATACCGGGACAGGGGGCAGTGAGCAGTTCTTC
.,TRBV12-3/TRBV12-4,TRBD1,TRBJ1-1,CASSTGVWTEAFF,TGTGCCAGCAGTACAGGGGTTTGGACTGAAGCTTTCTTT
.,TRBV7-8,TRBD2,TRBJ2-2,CASSLALGKRERRELFF,TGTGCCAGCAGCTTAGCTCTCGGGAAGCGGGAACGCAGGGAGCTGTTTTTT
few,TRBV18,.,TRBJ2-7,CASSGVKGDEQYF,TGTGCCAGCTCAGGAGTAAAGGGGGACGAGCAGTACTTC
.,TRBV30,.,TRBJ1-5,CAWRGSSNQPQHF,TGTGCCTGGAGGGGGAGTAGCAATCAGCCCCAGCATTTT
once,TRBV7-9,.,TRBJ1-4,CASSPPEAGATNEKLFF,TGTGCCAGCAGCCCCCCCGAGGCGGGGGCAACTAATGAAAAACTGTTTTTT
once,TRBV6-4,TRBD1,TRBJ1-2,CASSGRQGRRANYGYTF,TGTGCCAGCAGTGGGCGACAGGGAAGACGAGCTAACTATGGCTACACCTTC
.,TRBV21-1,.,TRBJ2-3,CASSETSGPDTQYF,TGTGCCAGCAGCGAAACTAGCGGACCAGATACGCAGTATTTT
.,TRBV14,.,TRBJ1-2,CASSQDPGAYGYTF,TGTGCCAGCAGCCAAGATCCTGGGGCCTATGGCTACACCTTC
once,TRBV6-2/TRBV6-3,TRBD2,TRBJ2-3,CASSGTSGSNTQYF,TGTGCCAGCAGCGGGACTAGCGGGAGTAATACGCAGTATTTT
.,TRBV4-3,.,TRBJ2-7,CASSQETGPYEQYF,TGCGCCAGCAGCCAAGAGACAGGTCCCTACGAGCAGTACTTC
.,TRBV29-1,.,TRBJ2-7,CSVEADSYEQYF,TGCAGCGTTGAGGCGGATTCCTACGAGCAGTACTTC
.,TRBV3-1/TRBV3-2,.,TRBJ1-4,CASSQRGAGSGEKLFF,TGTGCCAGCAGCCAACGGGGTGCGGGGAGCGGTGAAAAACTGTTTTTT
.,TRBV12-5,TRBD1,TRBJ2-1,CASGLVLWTGLSYNEQFF,TGTGCTAGTGGTTTGGTACTCTGGACAGGGCTATCCTACAATGAGCAGTTCTTC
.,TRBV3-1/TRBV3-2,.,TRBJ2-1,CASSPSGPLSVDEQFF,TGTGCCAGCAGCCCCAGCGGACCGCTTTCGGTAGATGAGCAGTTCTTC
once,TRBV7-9,TRBD1,TRBJ2-7,CASSFGTGGNEQYF,TGTGCCAGCAGCTTTGGGACAGGGGGGAATGAGCAGTACTTC
.,TRBV19,TRBD1,TRBJ1-4,CASSNGQGRSNEKLFF,TGTGCCAGTAGTAACGGACAGGGGAGGTCTAATGAAAAACTGTTTTTT
.,TRBV5-1,.,TRBJ1-5,CASSFSGGNQPQHF,TGCGCCAGCAGCTTTTCAGGGGGCAATCAGCCCCAGCATTTT
.,TRBV18,TRBD1,TRBJ1-2,CASSPGGQGAFYGYTF,TGTGCCAGCTCACCAGGAGGACAGGGGGCATTCTATGGCTACACCTTC
once,TRBV18,TRBD1,TRBJ2-7,CASSFPGQGLSYEQYF,TGTGCCAGCTCATTTCCGGGACAGGGGCTTTCCTACGAGCAGTACTTC
.,TRBV2,TRBD1,TRBJ2-5,CASSPGQGTETQYF,TGTGCCAGCAGTCCGGGACAGGGGACGGAGACCCAGTACTTC
.,TRBV19,TRBD1,TRBJ1-2,CASMNRDREGYTF,TGTGCCAGTATGAACCGGGACAGGGAGGGCTACACCTTC
.,TRBV5-1,.,TRBJ2-5,CASSLITTEGTQYF,TGCGCCAGCAGCTTGATTACTACCGAAGGGACCCAGTACTTC
.,TRBV24-1,.,TRBJ2-5,CATSEPTEYQETQYF,TGTGCCACCAGTGAGCCAACAGAGTACCAAGAGACCCAGTACTTC
.,TRBV13,.,TRBJ2-1,CASTSFLVRVGDEQFF,TGTGCCAGCACTTCCTTCCTCGTCAGGGTGGGCGATGAGCAGTTCTTC
.,TRBV27,TRBD2,TRBJ2-3,CASSPLADTDTQYF,TGTGCCAGCAGTCCTCTAGCGGACACAGATACGCAGTATTTT
.,TRBV4-2,TRBD1,TRBJ1-2,CASSQDLPGTGAGGNYGYTF,TGTGCCAGCAGCCAAGACCTCCCCGGGACAGGGGCCGGGGGTAACTATGGCTACACCTTC
.,TRBV5-6,.,TRBJ2-7,CASSRTWSSYEQYF,TGTGCCAGCAGTCGGACTTGGAGCTCCTACGAGCAGTACTTC